Each of the 32 T cell receptor beta chains below was sequenced from the same sample in a study of T cell changes during pregnancy in multiple sclerosis. Data came from immunoSEQ multiplex PCR; TCRdb stores just in-frame clones and leaves some out. The sample yields almost 35,000 clones, just over 90% seen once. The sample in question was CD8+ T cells from peripheral blood mononuclear cells, obtained in the first trimester of pregnancy. Every receptor here comes from a female donor with multiple sclerosis, enrolled in a pregnancy study.

The chain joins TRBV11-2 to TRBJ2-1, with 8 nucleotides matching TRBD2. V was clipped by 5 bases and J by 1 base; unmatched bases: 4. Per the germline V gene, CDR1 is SGHAT and CDR2 is FQNNGV. The CDR3 runs 15 residues. The CDR3: CASSQAGASYNEQFF. Here the CDR3 DNA reads TGTGCCAGCAGCCAAGCGGGAGCATCCTACAATGAGCAGTTCTTC.

This sequence joins TRBV7-9 and TRBJ1-5; perhaps TRBD1 as D (6 bases). This CDR3 has 14 residues. From germline, CDR1 is SEHNR and CDR2 FQNEAQ (reference sequence). Trimming stripped 5 bases from V and 1 base from J, with 9 bases between. The CDR3 protein is CASSDGTSNQPQHF. CDR3 sequence (DNA): TGTGCCAGCAGCGACGGGACAAGCAATCAGCCCCAGCATTTT.

The chain links TRBV29-1 to TRBJ2-2; TRBD2 is a possible D gene (6 bases). The ends were cut back, 5 bases at V and 3 bases at J, with 10 bases in the middle. Per germline, CDR1 SQVTM and CDR2 ANQGSEA. The CDR3 consists of 13 residues. The CDR3 region is CSVLDYYTGELFF. CDR3 nucleotides: TGCAGCGTTCTGGACTATTACACCGGGGAGCTGTTTTTT.

The chain combines TRBV28 with TRBJ1-3, with 10 nucleotides matching TRBD1. The J segment lost 3 bases and the V segment lost 3 bases, leaving 14 bases of the junction unmatched. The CDR3 sequence is 19 residues long. The germline CDR1 and CDR2 sequences are MDHEN and SYDVKM. The CDR3 region is CASSLPGIGQGVFGNTIYF. The CDR3 nucleotides read TGTGCCAGCAGTTTGCCGGGTATCGGACAGGGGGTTTTTGGAAACACCATATATTTT.

The chain employs TRBV28 and TRBJ1-4; tentatively, D is TRBD1 (5 bases). Germline V gene sequence: CDR1 MDHEN, CDR2 SYDVKM. CDR3 length: 12 amino acids. The V end lost 8 bases, the J end lost 11 bases, and 15 bases lay between the germline ends. The CDR3 DNA reads as TGTGCCAGCCGTCAGGGTGGTGAGAAACTGTTTTTT. Amino acids: CASRQGGEKLFF.

J is TRBJ2-7 and V is TRBV27; 7 nucleotides match TRBD2. The CDR3 is made up of 14 amino acids. J lost 7 bases, V lost 3 bases, and 9 bases had no gene match. CDR1 and CDR2 from the germline V gene are MNHEY and SMNVEV (reference sequence). CDR3 residues: CASSLGGRPREQYF. CDR3 in DNA: TGTGCCAGCAGTTTGGGAGGGAGGCCCCGGGAGCAGTACTTC.

The J gene is TRBJ1-2, the V gene TRBV7-9; D might be TRBD1 (6 bases). The CDR3 length is 15 residues. CDR1 is SEHNR, CDR2 FQNEAQ, per germline (reference sequence). The V gene lost 5 bases and the J gene lost 0 bases, with 13 bases spanning the gap. The CDR3 is CASSPGGPANYGYTF. CDR3 bases: TGTGCCAGCAGCCCGGGGGGGCCAGCTAACTATGGCTACACCTTC. Looking up the rest from reference TRBV7-9 and TRBJ1-2 gives the full variable domain: DTGVSQNPRHKITKRGQNVTFRCDPISEHNRLYWYRQTLGQGPEFLTYFQNEAQLEKSRLLSDRFSAERPKGSFSTLEIQRTEQGDSAMYLCASSPGGPANYGYTFGSGTRLTVV.

Comment on this clone: The sample holds other DNA sequences that translate to the same CDR3. The J gene is TRBJ2-1, the V gene TRBV4-2; a weak D match, TRBD2 (5 bases). The V end lost 1 base, the J end lost 12 bases, and 10 bases lay between the germline ends. This CDR3 comprises 12 residues. Germline assignment: CDR1 LGHNA and CDR2 YNFKEQ. CDR3 sequence: CASSQGGLAQFF. The CDR3 DNA reads as TGTGCCAGCAGCCAAGGCGGCCTAGCGCAGTTCTTC.

This rearrangement joins TRBV19 to TRBJ2-7; D is possibly TRBD1 (5 bases). In germline, CDR1 is LNHDA, CDR2 SQIVND (reference sequence). Trimming stripped 3 bases from V and 10 bases from J, with 16 bases between. The CDR3 is made up of 13 amino acids. The CDR3 loop reads CASSIGHSSRQYF. The CDR3 DNA sequence: TGTGCCAGTAGTATCGGACACTCATCCCGACAGTACTTC.

V and J are TRBV7-8 and TRBJ1-1; TRBD1 aligns across 8 bases. The CDR3 is 13 amino acids. The V gene's germline CDR1 is SGHVS and CDR2 FQNEAQ. The trim removed 7 bases at V and 5 bases at J, leaving 6 bases unmatched. The CDR3 region is CASIFTGGTEAFF. In DNA, the CDR3 is TGTGCCAGCATTTTTACAGGGGGGACTGAAGCTTTCTTT.

This clone is a singleton in its sample. The chain uses TRBV7-2 and TRBJ2-5; 14 bases match TRBD2. The CDR3 extends over 17 amino acids. CDR1 and CDR2 (germline): SGHTA, FQGNSA. Trimming cost V 5 bases and J 4 bases; bases outside gene matches: 9. The CDR3 region has the DNA TGTGCCAGCAGCCCGGGTGGGACTAGCGGGAGTAGAGAGACCCAGTACTTC. Translation: CASSPGGTSGSRETQYF.

The CDR3 protein is CASSLVSRAYEQYF. The DNA of the CDR3 is TGTGCCAGCAGCTTAGTAAGTAGAGCCTACGAGCAGTACTTC. The V call is TRBV7-9, the J call TRBJ2-7; D remains unclear. The CDR3 spans 14 residues. Germline CDR1 reads SEHNR; CDR2 reads FQNEAQ (reference sequence). The ends were cut back, 1 base at V and 2 bases at J, with 9 bases in the middle.

The J gene is TRBJ2-5, the V gene TRBV18; 8 bases fit TRBD2. The germline V gene encodes CDR1 KGHSH and CDR2 LQKENI. This CDR3 comprises 18 residues. After removal of 2 bases from V and 5 bases from J, the junction contained 16 bases not matched to a gene. This chain's CDR3 is CASSPRASGRERTETQYF. The CDR3 coding sequence is TGTGCCAGCTCACCAAGGGCTAGCGGGCGAGAAAGAACCGAGACCCAGTACTTC.

The chain has TRBV9 and TRBJ2-7, with 8 bases fitting TRBD1. The length of the CDR3 is 15 residues. Per the germline V gene, CDR1 is SGDLS and CDR2 is YYNGEE. Trimming removed 3 bases from V and 4 bases from J; junction bases left unmatched: 9. CDR3 sequence: CASSARTGSSYEQYF. In DNA form, the CDR3 reads TGTGCCAGCAGCGCCCGGACAGGGAGTAGTTACGAGCAGTACTTC.

The chain has TRBV14 and TRBJ1-1; D may be TRBD1 (5 bases). Per germline, CDR1 SGHDN and CDR2 FVKESK. This CDR3 spans 17 amino acids. Trimming removed 1 base at V and 0 bases at J, with 15 bases between. The CDR3 DNA reads as TGTGCCAGCAGCCAAGGCTACTCCGGGGGGATGAACACTGAAGCTTTCTTT. Translated: CASSQGYSGGMNTEAFF.

This chain uses TRBV6-1 with TRBJ1-1; the match to TRBD1 covers 7 bases. CDR3 length equals 16 residues. Germline values: CDR1 MNHNS, CDR2 SASEGT. J lost 2 bases, V lost 0 bases, and 6 bases had no gene match. The CDR3 nucleotides read TGTGCCAGCAGTGAAGCGGTGGCAGGGGGAAACACTGAAGCTTTCTTT. It encodes CASSEAVAGGNTEAFF.

The DNA for the CDR3 is TGTGCCAGCAGTTTAGAAATCGGACAGGGCGCGACCTTGGCCGAGCAGTACTTC. Protein product: CASSLEIGQGATLAEQYF. The chain links TRBV27 to TRBJ2-7, with 8 bases identical to TRBD1. CDR1 and CDR2 (germline): MNHEY, SMNVEV (reference sequence). The CDR3 length is 18 residues. Trimming took 2 bases from V and 6 from J; bases not matched to a gene: 18.

The J gene is TRBJ2-7, the V gene TRBV28; the match to TRBD2 covers 11 bases. V was pared by 4 bases and J by 5 bases, with 16 bases of the junction left unmatched. The CDR3 consists of 18 residues. From germline, CDR1 is MDHEN and CDR2 SYDVKM. In nucleotides, the CDR3 is TGTGCCAGCAGTTACACCTCACCACTAGCGGGAGAGGCCAACGAGCAGTACTTC. It translates to CASSYTSPLAGEANEQYF.

The chain recombines TRBV5-1 with TRBJ1-1, with 10 nucleotides matching TRBD1. Germline V gene data show CDR1 as SGHRS and CDR2 as YFSETQ. The CDR3 runs to 14 residues. V was pared by 4 bases and J by 5 bases, with 5 bases of the junction left unmatched. The CDR3 protein is CASSDRGQGTEAFF. For the CDR3, the DNA is TGCGCCAGCAGCGACAGGGGGCAGGGTACTGAAGCTTTCTTT.

Here the CDR3 reads CASSTGTGEYGYTF. CDR3 nucleotide sequence: TGTGCCAGCAGCACCGGGACAGGGGAATATGGCTACACCTTC. The chain uses TRBV7-9 and TRBJ1-2; 10 bases are shared with TRBD1. V lost 5 bases to trimming and J lost 5 bases; unmatched junction nucleotides: 5. CDR3 length equals 14 residues. Germline loops: CDR1 SEHNR, CDR2 FQNEAQ (reference sequence). Based on the CDR3 plus reference TRBV7-9 and TRBJ1-2, the full variable domain is DTGVSQNPRHKITKRGQNVTFRCDPISEHNRLYWYRQTLGQGPEFLTYFQNEAQLEKSRLLSDRFSAERPKGSFSTLEIQRTEQGDSAMYLCASSTGTGEYGYTFGSGTRLTVV.

This chain links TRBV28 with TRBJ2-7; TRBD1 aligns across 7 bases. The CDR3 totals 13 residues. Per germline, CDR1 MDHEN and CDR2 SYDVKM. Losses at the gene ends were 5 bases for V and 3 bases for J; bases not matched to a gene: 4. The CDR3 here is CASSPGQDYEQYF. CDR3 bases: TGTGCCAGCAGTCCCGGACAGGACTACGAGCAGTACTTC.

The chain is built from TRBV27 and TRBJ1-4; D unclear. This CDR3 has 14 residues. Germline V gene lookup returns CDR1 MNHEY and CDR2 SMNVEV (reference sequence). Trimming shortened V by 7 bases and J by 8 bases, and 17 bases separated the two germline ends. The CDR3 protein is CASTRGGGGEKLFF. CDR3 bases: TGTGCCAGCACCCGAGGCGGTGGAGGCGAAAAACTGTTTTTT.

CDR3 coding DNA: TGTGCCATAGGGGAAACTGAAGCTTTCTTT. Translation: CAIGETEAFF. The chain carries TRBV10-3 and TRBJ1-1; a weak D match, TRBD1 (5 bases). CDR1 and CDR2 from the germline V gene are ENHRY and SYGVKD. The CDR3 is 10 amino acids. Deletions cut 9 bases from V and 5 bases from J, with 7 bases between.

This clone has just one count. This rearrangement joins TRBV7-9 to TRBJ2-5; possible D gene TRBD2, 6 bases. Per germline, CDR1 SEHNR and CDR2 FQNEAQ (reference sequence). Trimming left V 1 base short and J 5 bases short, with 11 bases between. The CDR3 covers 14 residues. The CDR3 loop is CASSLVGGGETQYF. The CDR3 DNA reads TGTGCCAGCAGCTTAGTGGGAGGTGGGGAGACCCAGTACTTC.

The chain combines TRBV7-9 with TRBJ2-7, with 7 nucleotides matching TRBD1. The germline gives CDR1 SEHNR, CDR2 FQNEAQ (reference sequence). The CDR3 extends over 14 amino acids. The J segment lost 2 bases and the V segment lost 1 base, leaving 2 bases of the junction unmatched. CDR3 DNA sequence: TGTGCCAGCAGCTTAGGGGACAGTACCTACGAGCAGTACTTC. Translating it yields CASSLGDSTYEQYF.

The rearrangement uses TRBV20-1 and TRBJ2-1, with D uncertain. Per the germline V gene, CDR1 is DFQATT and CDR2 is SNEGSKA (reference sequence). Trimming stripped 0 bases from V and 10 bases from J, with 7 bases between. CDR3 length equals 11 residues. The CDR3 here is CSAREQWEQFF. The CDR3, as DNA: TGCAGTGCTAGAGAACAATGGGAGCAGTTCTTC.

The V gene is TRBV28, the J gene TRBJ2-1; 10 bases are shared with TRBD2. This CDR3 region has 15 residues. J was trimmed by 8 bases and V by 3 bases; bases with no gene match: 7. Germline CDR1 is MDHEN and CDR2 is SYDVKM. CDR3 sequence (DNA): TGTGCCAGCAGTTTTAGCCTAGCGGGAGCCTATGAGCAGTTCTTC. Encoded protein: CASSFSLAGAYEQFF. Full variable domain (outside the CDR3, taken from reference TRBV28 and TRBJ2-1): DVKVTQSSRYLVKRTGEKVFLECVQDMDHENMFWYRQDPGLGLRLIYFSYDVKMKEKGDIPEGYSVSREKKERFSLILESASTNQTSMYLCASSFSLAGAYEQFFGPGTRLTVL.

The genes are TRBV6-1 and TRBJ1-1; TRBD1 matches at 7 bases. The ends lost 6 bases at V and 5 bases at J; junction bases unmatched: 6. CDR1 is MNHNS and CDR2 is SASEGT in the germline V gene. The CDR3 loop spans 13 amino acids. CDR3 in amino acids: CASSDRVWTEAFF. The CDR3 nucleotides are TGTGCCAGCAGCGACAGGGTATGGACTGAAGCTTTCTTT.

The chain combines TRBV9 with TRBJ1-2; a weak D match, TRBD1 (6 bases). The V end lost 4 bases, the J end lost 8 bases, and 21 bases lay between the germline ends. The CDR3 length is 15 residues. Germline values: CDR1 SGDLS, CDR2 YYNGEE. The CDR3 sequence is CASSISRTGSDGYTF. DNA of the CDR3: TGTGCCAGCAGCATTTCCCGAACAGGGTCCGACGGCTACACCTTC.

This clone was observed a handful of times. V gene TRBV7-9 combines with J gene TRBJ1-1; no reliable D call. The germline V gene encodes CDR1 SEHNR and CDR2 FQNEAQ (reference sequence). V was shortened by 2 bases and J by 1 base, with 5 bases between the two germline ends. This CDR3 has 13 amino acids. As DNA, the CDR3 is TGTGCCAGCAGCTTACAATCGAACACTGAAGCTTTCTTT. Translated, it gives CASSLQSNTEAFF.

The rearrangement uses TRBV7-9 and TRBJ2-7; 9 nucleotides match TRBD1. This CDR3 spans 14 amino acids. The V and J ends lost 5 bases and 11 bases, in that order; junction bases with no gene match: 13. CDR1 is SEHNR and CDR2 is FQNEAQ in the germline V gene (reference sequence). CDR3: CASSLEGTGSHKYF. CDR3 sequence (DNA): TGTGCCAGCAGCCTCGAGGGGACAGGGTCCCATAAGTACTTC.

The chain links TRBV28 to TRBJ2-5; maybe TRBD2 (5 bases). The V end lost 5 bases, the J end lost 0 bases, and 19 bases lay between the germline ends. CDR1 is MDHEN, CDR2 SYDVKM, per germline. The CDR3 is 17 amino acids. This CDR3 is CASSLLTNLWYQETQYF. The CDR3 coding sequence is TGTGCCAGCAGTCTCCTGACTAACCTTTGGTACCAAGAGACCCAGTACTTC.